The 17 T cell receptor beta chains given below trace back to one sample, sequenced in a study of beta chain features in type 1 diabetes. What was sequenced were expressed TCRB transcripts, since all of the isolated RNA had been reverse transcribed. TCRdb's table, derived via immunoSEQ multiplex PCR, lists solely in-frame clones and lacks some. There are fewer than 250,000 clones in the sample; about 71% occur only once, and approximately 0.053% lies in the top ten. Source material: naive CD4+ T cells from blood. The receptors derive from a man between 25 and 39 years old in good health.

This clone has more than one count but fewer than ten. The V and J genes are TRBV29-1 and TRBJ2-3; 11 positions match TRBD2. The V and J ends lost 3 bases and 7 bases, in that order; junction bases with no gene match: 12. This CDR3 is 16 amino acids long. Germline loops: CDR1 SQVTM, CDR2 ANQGSEA. The CDR3 protein is CSVEGELAGVSYTQYF. The CDR3 region has the DNA TGCAGCGTTGAGGGGGAACTAGCGGGAGTCTCTTATACGCAGTATTTT.

The chain recombines TRBV4-3 with TRBJ2-7; no definite D call. The germline gives CDR1 LGHNA, CDR2 YSLEER. The germline V and J ends were trimmed by 0 bases and 5 bases, with 8 bases remaining between them. This CDR3 comprises 13 residues. The CDR3 DNA is TGCGCCAGCAGCCAAGACTACCAGGACGAGCAGTACTTC. This codes for CASSQDYQDEQYF.

Comments on this clone: The sample carries other DNA sequences with the same CDR3. V usage is TRBV29-1 and J usage is TRBJ2-3; TRBD2 aligns across 10 bases. The CDR3 sequence is 13 residues long. V lost 5 bases, J lost 4 bases, and 3 bases stayed unmatched. CDR1 is SQVTM, CDR2 ANQGSEA, per germline. The CDR3 DNA reads TGCAGCGTTAGCGGGAGGGTGTCAGATACGCAGTATTTT. Its translation is CSVSGRVSDTQYF.

The rearrangement links TRBV15 to TRBJ2-1; D not certain. CDR3 length: 17 residues. Germline V lookup: CDR1 LNHNV, CDR2 YYDKDF (reference sequence). V lost 2 bases and J 6 bases, leaving 20 bases between the germline ends. CDR3 coding DNA: TGTGCCACCAGCAGACTTACCCAAGCGTGGAGAGGCAATGAGCAGTTCTTC. Its translation is CATSRLTQAWRGNEQFF. Full variable domain (remainder filled in from reference TRBV15 and TRBJ2-1): DAMVIQNPRYQVTQFGKPVTLSCSQTLNHNVMYWYQQKSSQAPKLLFHYYDKDFNNEADTPDNFQSRRPNTSFCFLDIRSPGLGDTAMYLCATSRLTQAWRGNEQFFGPGTRLTVL.

The chain links TRBV18 to TRBJ2-1; 7 bases are a match to TRBD2. J gave up 6 bases and V 3 bases, and 8 bases lay outside the gene matches. Germline CDR1 is KGHSH and CDR2 is LQKENI. The CDR3 covers 15 residues. The CDR3 DNA sequence: TGTGCCAGCTCACCCCGGGGGGTAGGGACCAATGAGCAGTTCTTC. Amino acids: CASSPRGVGTNEQFF.

This clone was seen more than once but under ten times. The rearrangement links TRBV7-9 to TRBJ2-7; 7 nucleotides line up with TRBD1. Germline V gene sequence: CDR1 SEHNR, CDR2 FQNEAQ (reference sequence). Unmatched junction bases numbered 4, after V lost 4 bases and J lost 4 bases. This CDR3 spans 13 amino acids. The CDR3 loop reads CASSSTGVYEQYF. Written as DNA, the CDR3 is TGTGCCAGCAGCTCTACAGGGGTATACGAGCAGTACTTC.

The chain carries TRBV25-1 and TRBJ2-7, with TRBD1 matching over 9 bases. CDR1 and CDR2 (germline): MGHDK, SYGVNS. The CDR3 covers 14 residues. Unmatched junction bases numbered 6, after V lost 5 bases and J lost 4 bases. Written as DNA, the CDR3 is TGTGCCAGCAGTAGCCGGGGACAGGGATACGAGCAGTACTTC. Translation: CASSSRGQGYEQYF.

The V and J genes are TRBV30 and TRBJ2-2; no clear D gene. The CDR3 loop spans 12 amino acids. The V end was cut by 8 bases, the J end by 6 bases, with 13 bases between. The germline CDR1 and CDR2 sequences are GTSNPN and SVGIG (reference sequence). For the CDR3, the DNA is TGTGCCGCACATCGAACCCCCGGGGAGCTGTTTTTT. This encodes CAAHRTPGELFF.

This clone was seen once. The chain has TRBV18 and TRBJ2-1; no reliable D call. CDR3 length: 13 amino acids. Trimming cost V 1 base and J 7 bases, with 8 bases left between them. In germline, CDR1 is KGHSH, CDR2 LQKENI. This CDR3 reads CASSPRQANEQFF. The CDR3, as DNA: TGTGCCAGCTCACCACGGCAGGCTAATGAGCAGTTCTTC.

The J gene is TRBJ2-7, the V gene TRBV10-3; TRBD1 is a possible D gene (6 bases). With 9 bases removed from V and 5 bases from J, the gap between germline ends came to 14 bases. The CDR3 has 12 residues. Germline CDR1 reads ENHRY; CDR2 reads SYGVKD. CDR3 region: CAINRESDEQYF. The CDR3 nucleotides read TGTGCCATTAACAGGGAGTCTGACGAGCAGTACTTC.

The V and J genes are TRBV9 and TRBJ2-3, with D perhaps matching TRBD1 or TRBD2 (5 bases each). This CDR3 has 15 amino acids. Trimming stripped 4 bases from V and 2 bases from J, with 14 bases between. The germline V gene encodes CDR1 SGDLS and CDR2 YYNGEE. Written as DNA, the CDR3 is TGTGCCAGCAGCCCCAGGGCGGGTGTCACAGATACGCAGTATTTT. The encoded protein is CASSPRAGVTDTQYF.

The chain links TRBV15 to TRBJ2-3; 7 bases match TRBD2. The ends lost 2 bases at V and 4 bases at J; junction bases unmatched: 6. This CDR3 spans 15 amino acids. The germline gives CDR1 LNHNV, CDR2 YYDKDF (reference sequence). DNA of the CDR3: TGTGCCACCAGCAGAACGGGCGGGGGACCAGATACGCAGTATTTT. Translating it yields CATSRTGGGPDTQYF. Drawing the rest from reference TRBV15 and TRBJ2-3, the complete variable domain is DAMVIQNPRYQVTQFGKPVTLSCSQTLNHNVMYWYQQKSSQAPKLLFHYYDKDFNNEADTPDNFQSRRPNTSFCFLDIRSPGLGDTAMYLCATSRTGGGPDTQYFGPGTRLTVL.

The chain links TRBV4-3 to TRBJ2-7; 10 bases fit TRBD2. The ends lost 5 bases at V and 2 bases at J; junction bases unmatched: 6. The CDR3 is made up of 15 amino acids. CDR1 is LGHNA and CDR2 is YSLEER in the germline V gene. DNA of the CDR3: TGCGCCAGCAGCGCCCGGACTAGCGGCCCCTACGAGCAGTACTTC. It codes for CASSARTSGPYEQYF.

Regarding this clone: In the same sample, other DNA sequences code for this CDR3. This rearrangement joins TRBV30 to TRBJ2-3; TRBD1 agrees at 8 bases. From germline, CDR1 is GTSNPN and CDR2 SVGIG (reference sequence). The trim removed 0 bases at V and 1 base at J, leaving 0 bases unmatched. The length of the CDR3 is 14 residues. CDR3 residues: CAWSVQGGTDTQYF. The CDR3 bases are TGTGCCTGGAGTGTACAGGGGGGCACAGATACGCAGTATTTT. Complete variable domain (other parts from reference TRBV30 and TRBJ2-3): SQTIHQWPATLVQPVGSPLSLECTVEGTSNPNLYWYRQAAGRGLQLLFYSVGIGQISSEVPQNLSASRPQDRQFILSSKKLLLSDSGFYLCAWSVQGGTDTQYFGPGTRLTVL.

The chain recombines TRBV7-9 with TRBJ2-5; no reliable D call. Trimming left V 5 bases short and J 5 bases short, with 15 bases between. Germline CDR1 is SEHNR and CDR2 is FQNEAQ (reference sequence). This CDR3 has 14 residues. The CDR3 DNA reads as TGTGCCAGCAGCCCCCCGCCAAGCTGGGAGACCCAGTACTTC. Protein product: CASSPPPSWETQYF.

The V gene is TRBV11-3, the J gene TRBJ2-1; possibly TRBD2 for D (5 bases). Germline V lookup: CDR1 SGHNT, CDR2 YENEEA. CDR3 length: 12 amino acids. V was shortened by 1 base and J by 9 bases, with 7 bases between the two germline ends. The CDR3 nucleotides are TGTGCCAGCAGCTTAGGGACTGGTGAGCAGTTCTTC. Protein sequence: CASSLGTGEQFF. The whole variable domain, filled in from reference TRBV11-3 and TRBJ2-1, reads EAGVVQSPRYKIIEKKQPVAFWCNPISGHNTLYWYLQNLGQGPELLIRYENEEAVDDSQLPKDRFSAERLKGVDSTLKIQPAELGDSAVYLCASSLGTGEQFFGPGTRLTVL.

The chain employs TRBV18 and TRBJ2-7; D gene unclear. Germline values: CDR1 KGHSH, CDR2 LQKENI. The V and J ends lost 0 bases and 5 bases respectively, with 8 bases between them. The CDR3 has 13 amino acids. The CDR3 is CASSPPNVDEQYF. CDR3 bases: TGTGCCAGCTCACCACCGAACGTGGACGAGCAGTACTTC.